A single sample is the source of the 6 T cell receptor beta chains below, sequenced in a study of T cells in tuberculosis. Measured with immunoSEQ multiplex PCR; TCRdb has only the in-frame clones, and not every one. There are 25,000 to 35,000 clones in the sample; about 95% occur only once, and over 2% lies in the top ten. The sample taken for sequencing was PBMCs. These receptors originate from a donor aged 10 to 29 with latent tuberculosis or without tuberculosis infection.

V gene TRBV5-1 combines with J gene TRBJ2-2; maybe TRBD2 (5 bases). CDR1 is SGHRS and CDR2 is YFSETQ in the germline V gene. The V and J ends lost 4 bases and 8 bases respectively, with 15 bases between them. This CDR3 is built from 14 residues. This chain's CDR3 is CASSPPTGRGELFF. As DNA, the CDR3 is TGCGCCAGCAGCCCCCCTACGGGGAGAGGGGAGCTGTTTTTT.

V is TRBV19 and J is TRBJ2-7; 9 bases are shared with TRBD1. Trimming at V came to 3 bases and at J to 3 bases, leaving 3 bases not matched to a gene. Germline CDR1 is LNHDA and CDR2 is SQIVND (reference sequence). The CDR3 covers 14 residues. The CDR3 region has the DNA TGTGCCAGTAGTATCGGGACAGGGTTCTACGAGCAGTACTTC. Its protein product is CASSIGTGFYEQYF. Using reference TRBV19 and TRBJ2-7 for the parts outside the CDR3, the full variable domain is DGGITQSPKYLFRKEGQNVTLSCEQNLNHDAMYWYRQDPGQGLRLIYYSQIVNDFQKGDIAEGYSVSREKKESFPLTVTSAQKNPTAFYLCASSIGTGFYEQYFGPGTRLTVT.

The chain employs TRBV11-2 and TRBJ1-2, with D unresolved. Germline V lookup: CDR1 SGHAT, CDR2 FQNNGV. V lost 3 bases to trimming and J lost 4 bases, with 12 bases between them. CDR3 length equals 14 residues. CDR3 DNA sequence: TGTGCCAGCAGCTTTTCCCCCAATAGCTATGGCTACACCTTC. Its protein is CASSFSPNSYGYTF.

J is TRBJ2-1 and V is TRBV9, with 8 bases lining up with TRBD2. This CDR3 contains 16 residues. The V gene's germline CDR1 is SGDLS and CDR2 YYNGEE. V shed 4 bases and J 4 bases; nucleotides not matched to a gene: 10. The CDR3 protein is CASSPEGLAGYNEQFF. The CDR3, as DNA: TGTGCCAGCAGCCCTGAGGGGTTAGCGGGATACAATGAGCAGTTCTTC.

The V and J genes are TRBV5-8 and TRBJ2-7; D is unclear. Trimming pared 2 bases from V and 2 bases from J, leaving 11 bases between. The germline CDR1 and CDR2 sequences are SGHTS and YDEGEE. This CDR3 comprises 14 residues. This CDR3 is CASSLRGATYEQYF. CDR3 in DNA: TGTGCCAGCAGCTTAAGAGGCGCCACCTACGAGCAGTACTTC. Drawing the rest from reference TRBV5-8 and TRBJ2-7, the complete variable domain is EAGVTQSPTHLIKTRGQQATLRCSPISGHTSVYWYQQALGLGLQFLLWYDEGEERNRGNFPPRFSGRQFPNYSSELNVNALELEDSALYLCASSLRGATYEQYFGPGTRLTVT.

The chain joins TRBV5-4 to TRBJ2-1; maybe TRBD1 (5 bases). CDR3 length equals 14 residues. V was cut by 0 bases and J by 5 bases, with 9 bases left in between. CDR1 is SGHNT, CDR2 YYREEE, per germline (reference sequence). The CDR3 bases are TGTGCCAGCAGCTTGGACCAGGGCAACAATGAGCAGTTCTTC. It specifies CASSLDQGNNEQFF.